These 22 T cell receptor beta chains were all obtained from the same sample, sequenced in a study of PD-L1 blockade in urothelial cancer. Time point: peripheral blood 6 weeks after treatment start. Profiling relied on immunoSEQ multiplex PCR, and the TCRdb table lists in-frame clones only, not all of them. In the table there are 40,000 to 50,000 clones, more than 75% of which are singletons. This sample comprised PBMCs, obtained around atezolizumab (anti-PD-L1) treatment. Receptors originate from a man aged 55 to 70 with urothelial cancer.

The chain recombines TRBV2 with TRBJ1-2; possible D gene TRBD1, 5 bases. Trimming removed 8 bases from V and 8 bases from J, with 18 bases in between. Germline V lookup: CDR1 SNHLY, CDR2 FYNNEI. This CDR3 comprises 13 residues. As DNA, the CDR3 is TGTGCCAGCGTGGCCAGGGTATACGGCGGCTACACCTTC. As protein: CASVARVYGGYTF. The full variable domain, in which reference TRBV2 and TRBJ1-2 provide the parts outside the CDR3, is EPEVTQTPSHQVTQMGQEVILRCVPISNHLYFYWYRQILGQKVEFLVSFYNNEISEKSEIFDDQFSVERPDGSNFTLKIRSTKLEDSAMYFCASVARVYGGYTFGSGTRLTVV.

Written as DNA, the CDR3 is TGTGCCAGCAGTCCCTGGGGGACAGGGGGCAATGAGCAGTTCTTC. It specifies CASSPWGTGGNEQFF. The V and J genes are TRBV28 and TRBJ2-1; 11 bases align to TRBD1. Losses at the gene ends were 5 bases for V and 6 bases for J; bases not matched to a gene: 6. The CDR3 consists of 15 residues. From germline, CDR1 is MDHEN and CDR2 SYDVKM.

In this sample, this clone turned up a few times. The rearrangement joins TRBV7-9 to TRBJ1-5; TRBD1 might be the D (6 bases). This CDR3 contains 15 residues. The V gene lost 1 base and the J gene lost 6 bases, with 13 bases spanning the gap. The germline gives CDR1 SEHNR, CDR2 FQNEAQ (reference sequence). This CDR3 reads CASSLDGGAGQPQHF. CDR3 DNA: TGTGCCAGCAGCTTAGACGGGGGGGCGGGTCAGCCCCAGCATTTT. Combining the CDR3 with reference TRBV7-9 and TRBJ1-5 gives the whole variable domain DTGVSQNPRHKITKRGQNVTFRCDPISEHNRLYWYRQTLGQGPEFLTYFQNEAQLEKSRLLSDRFSAERPKGSFSTLEIQRTEQGDSAMYLCASSLDGGAGQPQHFGDGTRLSIL.

The chain is built from TRBV6-5 and TRBJ2-7, with a weak D call TRBD2 (6 bases). The germline V and J ends were trimmed by 2 bases and 7 bases, with 18 bases remaining between them. Looked up from germline, CDR1 is MNHEY and CDR2 is SVGAGI. CDR3 length equals 15 residues. The CDR3: CASSYLKEAGWEQYF. CDR3 in DNA: TGTGCCAGCAGTTACCTAAAAGAAGCGGGTTGGGAGCAGTACTTC.

The chain joins TRBV19 to TRBJ1-5, with 9 bases identical to TRBD1. V shed 5 bases and J 4 bases; nucleotides not matched to a gene: 9. Germline loops: CDR1 LNHDA, CDR2 SQIVND (reference sequence). The CDR3 extends over 16 amino acids. The CDR3 DNA follows: TGTGCCAGTAGTCGTGGGACAGGGAGTTTAAATCAGCCCCAGCATTTT. Its protein is CASSRGTGSLNQPQHF.

The chain has TRBV7-3 and TRBJ2-3; 8 nucleotides agree with TRBD2. V lost 5 bases, J lost 1 base, and 8 bases stayed unmatched. The CDR3 is 16 amino acids. CDR1 SGHTA and CDR2 FQGTGA come from the germline V gene. CDR3 loop: CASSPTLSGGTDTQYF. In DNA form, the CDR3 reads TGTGCCAGCAGCCCCACCCTTAGCGGGGGCACAGATACGCAGTATTTT.

The chain has TRBV2 and TRBJ1-2; D might be TRBD1 (5 bases). The CDR3 is 14 amino acids. CDR1 and CDR2 (germline): SNHLY, FYNNEI. Trimming removed 1 base from V and 3 bases from J, with 9 bases in between. In DNA, the CDR3 is TGTGCCAGCAGTGAAGAGGGCAGGGACTATGGCTACACCTTC. Translating it yields CASSEEGRDYGYTF. Complete variable domain (other parts from reference TRBV2 and TRBJ1-2): EPEVTQTPSHQVTQMGQEVILRCVPISNHLYFYWYRQILGQKVEFLVSFYNNEISEKSEIFDDQFSVERPDGSNFTLKIRSTKLEDSAMYFCASSEEGRDYGYTFGSGTRLTVV.

The V gene is TRBV2, the J gene TRBJ2-3; 11 bases align to TRBD2. The J segment lost 3 bases and the V segment lost 8 bases, leaving 7 bases of the junction unmatched. The CDR3 contains 15 residues. Per the germline V gene, CDR1 is SNHLY and CDR2 is FYNNEI. The CDR3 DNA is TGTGCCAGCGCGAGAGTAGCGGGGGGGACAGATACGCAGTATTTT. Translated: CASARVAGGTDTQYF.

This sequence joins TRBV4-3 and TRBJ2-3; TRBD1 aligns across 8 bases. The J segment lost 0 bases and the V segment lost 4 bases, leaving 3 bases of the junction unmatched. CDR3 length: 15 amino acids. The germline V gene encodes CDR1 LGHNA and CDR2 YSLEER. The CDR3 sequence: CASSRGQGSTDTQYF. For the CDR3, the DNA is TGCGCCAGCAGCCGAGGACAGGGAAGCACAGATACGCAGTATTTT.

The chain links TRBV28 to TRBJ2-4, with D perhaps matching TRBD2 (5 bases). In germline, CDR1 is MDHEN, CDR2 SYDVKM. The CDR3 spans 16 residues. Trimming removed 6 bases at V and 0 bases at J, with 15 bases between. The CDR3 bases are TGTGCCAGCAGCGGGATCAAGATGCTAGCCAAAAACATTCAGTACTTC. It codes for CASSGIKMLAKNIQYF.

The chain employs TRBV18 and TRBJ1-6; TRBD1 might be the D (6 bases). V lost 1 base and J 5 bases, leaving 12 bases between the germline ends. The germline V gene encodes CDR1 KGHSH and CDR2 LQKENI. CDR3 length: 16 residues. The CDR3 nucleotides are TGTGCCAGCTCACCACGGGGGGGCACAAATAATTCACCCCTCCACTTT. Protein product: CASSPRGGTNNSPLHF.

This chain links TRBV18 with TRBJ2-3, with D unclear. The V end lost 0 bases, the J end lost 2 bases, and 6 bases lay between the germline ends. Germline values: CDR1 KGHSH, CDR2 LQKENI. This CDR3 has 14 residues. The CDR3 loop reads CASSPPSPTDTQYF. DNA for the CDR3: TGTGCCAGCTCACCACCCTCCCCCACAGATACGCAGTATTTT.

The genes are TRBV7-8 and TRBJ2-7; TRBD2 matches at 7 bases. With V trimmed by 6 bases and J by 11 bases, 13 bases remained unmatched. Germline values: CDR1 SGHVS, CDR2 FQNEAQ. CDR3 length equals 13 residues. The CDR3: CASSPQWGGQEYF. DNA of the CDR3: TGTGCCAGCAGTCCTCAATGGGGGGGTCAGGAGTACTTC.

The V call is TRBV4-2, the J call TRBJ2-3; 8 positions match TRBD2. The CDR3 has 17 amino acids. CDR1 LGHNA and CDR2 YNFKEQ come from the germline V gene. V was pared by 0 bases and J by 0 bases, with 5 bases of the junction left unmatched. This CDR3 is CASSQDIQRGSTDTQYF. DNA of the CDR3: TGTGCCAGCAGCCAAGATATTCAGCGGGGGAGCACAGATACGCAGTATTTT.

As regards this clone: Other DNA sequences in the sample encode the same CDR3. The chain is built from TRBV5-1 and TRBJ2-5; D is undetermined. The germline V gene encodes CDR1 SGHRS and CDR2 YFSETQ. This CDR3 is built from 13 residues. Trimming removed 0 bases at V and 4 bases at J, with 7 bases between. CDR3 bases: TGCGCCAGCAGCTTGGGCGGCGGAGAGACCCAGTACTTC. Amino acids: CASSLGGGETQYF.

V is TRBV30 and J is TRBJ2-5, with D maybe TRBD1 (7 bases). This CDR3 has 12 residues. Germline V gene data show CDR1 as GTSNPN and CDR2 as SVGIG (reference sequence). Trimming shortened V by 3 bases and J by 5 bases, and 10 bases separated the two germline ends. The CDR3 reads CAWRPGGETQYF. CDR3 in DNA: TGTGCCTGGAGACCAGGGGGGGAGACCCAGTACTTC.

The chain links TRBV19 to TRBJ2-3, with TRBD1 matching 8 bases. The J segment lost 5 bases and the V segment lost 4 bases, leaving 17 bases of the junction unmatched. Germline V gene lookup returns CDR1 LNHDA and CDR2 SQIVND (reference sequence). The CDR3 consists of 18 residues. The CDR3 bases are TGTGCCAGTAGTACCGGACAGGGAGTAGGTACTAATTTAGATACGCAGTATTTT. Amino acids: CASSTGQGVGTNLDTQYF.

Regarding this clone: Other DNA sequences in this specimen translate into the identical CDR3. The rearrangement uses TRBV19 and TRBJ2-7; D call uncertain. This CDR3 region has 11 residues. Germline V lookup: CDR1 LNHDA, CDR2 SQIVND (reference sequence). Deletions cut 5 bases from V and 3 bases from J, with 5 bases between. CDR3 coding DNA: TGTGCCAGTAGTGCCGGCTACGAGCAGTACTTC. Protein: CASSAGYEQYF.

The chain is built from TRBV27 and TRBJ1-2, with TRBD1 identical over 10 bases. The CDR3 extends over 14 amino acids. Germline-derived CDR1 and CDR2 are MNHEY and SMNVEV (reference sequence). V lost 4 bases to trimming and J lost 8 bases; unmatched junction nucleotides: 7. CDR3 in DNA: TGTGCCAGCAGTTCCGGACAGGGGGGAAAAGGCTACACCTTC. This codes for CASSSGQGGKGYTF.

This clone was found a few times. The rearrangement links TRBV5-1 to TRBJ1-2, with 8 bases aligning to TRBD1. J was trimmed by 10 bases and V by 0 bases; bases with no gene match: 11. The germline V gene has CDR1 SGHRS and CDR2 YFSETQ. There are 15 residues in the CDR3. Here the CDR3 reads CASSLAGGGFVDYTF. The CDR3 coding sequence is TGCGCCAGCAGCTTGGCAGGGGGCGGGTTCGTGGACTACACCTTC.

The chain combines TRBV15 with TRBJ1-6; 7 positions agree with TRBD1. The V segment lost 0 bases and the J segment 6 bases; nucleotides outside the gene matches: 2. Germline values: CDR1 LNHNV, CDR2 YYDKDF (reference sequence). The CDR3 spans 15 residues. The CDR3 coding sequence is TGTGCCACCAGCAGAGAGACAGGGAGTAATTCACCCCTCCACTTT. Protein product: CATSRETGSNSPLHF.

There are a few counts of this clone. This chain joins TRBV20-1 and TRBJ1-1; D call uncertain. Germline V gene lookup returns CDR1 DFQATT and CDR2 SNEGSKA (reference sequence). Between the trimmed V and J ends, which lost 2 bases and 5 bases, there was a span of 6 bases. The CDR3 sequence is 11 residues long. CDR3 bases: TGCAGTGCTAGACGGTTGACTGAAGCTTTCTTT. Amino acid sequence: CSARRLTEAFF.